The 23 T cell receptor beta chains reported below all come from one sample, sequenced in a study of cytomegalovirus exposure and HLA in healthy donors. PCR was performed using 60 Vbeta and 13 Jbeta primers. Profiling relied on immunoSEQ multiplex PCR, and the TCRdb table lists in-frame clones only, not all of them. Recorded for this sample: more than 100,000 clones. Sequenced input: PBMCs. The receptors here all came from a man younger than 35 in good health and CMV-seronegative.

The gene calls are TRBV6-5 and TRBJ2-1, with TRBD2 as a possible D gene (6 bases). Per germline, CDR1 MNHEY and CDR2 SVGAGI. The germline V and J ends were trimmed by 1 base and 8 bases, with 15 bases remaining between them. The CDR3 runs 15 residues. The CDR3 nucleotides read TGTGCCAGCAGTTACTATTCGGGCAGGGACTATGAGCAGTTCTTC. Translated: CASSYYSGRDYEQFF.

The chain has TRBV19 and TRBJ1-1; D is unresolved. The CDR3 is made up of 13 amino acids. CDR1 is LNHDA, CDR2 SQIVND, per germline (reference sequence). The V and J ends lost 5 bases and 2 bases respectively, with 9 bases between them. In DNA form, the CDR3 reads TGTGCCAGTAGTGTAGTTGGCAACACTGAAGCTTTCTTT. As protein: CASSVVGNTEAFF.

The chain recombines TRBV14 with TRBJ1-1, with 8 positions matching TRBD1. V lost 4 bases, J lost 4 bases, and 5 bases stayed unmatched. Germline CDR1 SGHDN, CDR2 FVKESK. This CDR3 region has 14 residues. This chain's CDR3 is CASSRLTGVTEAFF. CDR3 sequence (DNA): TGTGCCAGCAGCCGTCTGACAGGGGTCACTGAAGCTTTCTTT.

This sequence joins TRBV27 and TRBJ1-5; D call uncertain. Germline V lookup: CDR1 MNHEY, CDR2 SMNVEV (reference sequence). This CDR3 is built from 16 residues. The V end was cut by 2 bases, the J end by 4 bases, with 15 bases between. The DNA for the CDR3 is TGTGCCAGCAGTTTAAGGTCGCGAGGAGGAAATCAGCCCCAGCATTTT. This sequence encodes CASSLRSRGGNQPQHF.

The chain has TRBV2 and TRBJ2-1, with 11 bases that match TRBD2. With V trimmed by 4 bases and J by 7 bases, 6 bases remained unmatched. The germline CDR1 and CDR2 sequences are SNHLY and FYNNEI. The CDR3 runs to 15 residues. The CDR3 region has the DNA TGTGCCAGCAGTGCTACTAGCGGGAGATCGAATGAGCAGTTCTTC. Translation gives CASSATSGRSNEQFF.

This sequence joins TRBV19 and TRBJ2-1; 13 positions match TRBD2. CDR3 length: 18 residues. In germline, CDR1 is LNHDA, CDR2 SQIVND (reference sequence). V was clipped by 5 bases and J by 7 bases; unmatched bases: 14. CDR3 in amino acids: CASSSTLAGTSGTNEQFF. The CDR3 DNA reads as TGTGCCAGTAGTTCGACCCTTGCCGGGACTAGCGGGACAAATGAGCAGTTCTTC. Together with reference TRBV19 and TRBJ2-1, the CDR3 gives the full variable domain: DGGITQSPKYLFRKEGQNVTLSCEQNLNHDAMYWYRQDPGQGLRLIYYSQIVNDFQKGDIAEGYSVSREKKESFPLTVTSAQKNPTAFYLCASSSTLAGTSGTNEQFFGPGTRLTVL.

As DNA, the CDR3 is TGCAGTGCAGGGGCTCTTGAAAAACTGTTTTTT. Translated, it gives CSAGALEKLFF. The rearrangement uses TRBV20-1 and TRBJ1-4; TRBD1 might be the D (5 bases). The CDR3 totals 11 residues. The ends were cut back, 6 bases at V and 7 bases at J, with 9 bases in the middle. The germline gives CDR1 DFQATT, CDR2 SNEGSKA (reference sequence).

V is TRBV19 and J is TRBJ2-3; 9 nucleotides align to TRBD1. CDR3 length: 16 amino acids. Per germline, CDR1 LNHDA and CDR2 SQIVND (reference sequence). V shed 3 bases and J 2 bases; nucleotides not matched to a gene: 6. CDR3 protein: CASSIVGTGPTDTQYF. The DNA of the CDR3 is TGTGCCAGTAGTATTGTTGGGACAGGGCCCACAGATACGCAGTATTTT.

The J gene is TRBJ1-3, the V gene TRBV9; D possibly corresponds to TRBD1 (6 bases). This CDR3 region has 16 residues. CDR1 SGDLS and CDR2 YYNGEE come from the germline V gene. V lost 3 bases to trimming and J lost 2 bases, with 15 bases between them. CDR3 nucleotides: TGTGCCAGCAGCGCCACAGGGAGTGAAACTGGAAACACCATATATTTT. It translates to CASSATGSETGNTIYF.

The rearrangement joins TRBV19 to TRBJ2-7; D may be TRBD1 (6 bases). V lost 4 bases, J lost 0 bases, and 10 bases lay in between. In germline, CDR1 is LNHDA, CDR2 SQIVND (reference sequence). The CDR3 spans 14 residues. CDR3 loop: CASSTTGRSYEQYF. DNA for the CDR3: TGTGCCAGTAGTACGACAGGCCGCTCCTACGAGCAGTACTTC.

The chain combines TRBV16 with TRBJ2-7, with 10 bases that match TRBD1. V dropped 0 bases and J dropped 6; count of bases not matched to a gene: 5. Germline values: CDR1 KGHSY, CDR2 FQNENV. There are 15 residues in the CDR3. The CDR3: CASSQSGQGGTEQYF. The CDR3, as DNA: TGTGCCAGCAGCCAATCAGGACAGGGGGGTACCGAGCAGTACTTC.

J is TRBJ2-7 and V is TRBV10-1, with TRBD1 identical over 9 bases. Trimming took 4 bases from V and 4 from J; bases not matched to a gene: 11. CDR3 size: 16 residues. The V gene's germline CDR1 is WNHNN and CDR2 SYGVQD (reference sequence). CDR3 protein: CASSALPGTGRYEQYF. Here the CDR3 DNA reads TGCGCCAGCAGTGCTCTCCCCGGGACAGGGAGGTACGAGCAGTACTTC.

Turning to this clone: The junction and the germline gene differ at one end; a read error may be behind it. The sample carries other DNA sequences with the same CDR3. The V gene is TRBV7-9, the J gene TRBJ2-7; 10 bases align to TRBD2. CDR3 length: 18 residues. Germline V lookup: CDR1 SEHNR, CDR2 FQNEAQ (reference sequence). CDR3 amino acids: CASSSLTQTSGYSYEQYF. The CDR3 DNA sequence: TGTGCCAGTAGCTCCCTAACCCAGACTAGCGGGTACTCCTACGAGCAGTACTTC.

This chain's CDR3 is CASSQDLASGRAGELFF. As DNA, the CDR3 is TGTGCCAGCAGCCAAGATCTGGCTAGCGGGAGGGCCGGGGAGCTGTTTTTT. The chain carries TRBV4-2 and TRBJ2-2; the match to TRBD2 covers 12 bases. There are 17 residues in the CDR3. The ends lost 0 bases at V and 6 bases at J; junction bases unmatched: 5. The germline V gene encodes CDR1 LGHNA and CDR2 YNFKEQ.

The V gene is TRBV25-1, the J gene TRBJ2-2; D gene ambiguous. The CDR3 has 15 residues. Germline CDR1 and CDR2: MGHDK and SYGVNS. V was pared by 0 bases and J by 1 base, with 6 bases between. CDR3 DNA sequence: TGTGCCAGCAGTGAATACTCCGGGAACACCGGGGAGCTGTTTTTT. It translates to CASSEYSGNTGELFF.

The chain couples TRBV10-3 to TRBJ2-1, with 7 positions matching TRBD2. This CDR3 region has 15 residues. Looked up from germline, CDR1 is ENHRY and CDR2 is SYGVKD. V was clipped by 2 bases and J by 3 bases; unmatched bases: 4. The CDR3 coding sequence is TGTGCCATCAGTGAGCCACTAGCGTACTACAATGAGCAGTTCTTC. As protein: CAISEPLAYYNEQFF.

Details on this clone: This specimen includes other DNA sequences encoding the same CDR3. This chain uses TRBV13 with TRBJ2-7, with 9 positions matching TRBD1. The length of the CDR3 is 14 residues. V shed 0 bases and J 6 bases; nucleotides not matched to a gene: 3. The germline gives CDR1 PRHDT, CDR2 FYEKMQ (reference sequence). CDR3 DNA sequence: TGTGCCAGCAGCTTAGGGACAGGGGGGTCCGAGCAGTACTTC. As protein: CASSLGTGGSEQYF.

Turning to this clone: The junction differs from germline at one of its ends, possibly a read error. This chain links TRBV2 with TRBJ1-2, with D unresolved. CDR1 and CDR2 (germline): SNHLY, FYNNEI. The CDR3 spans 12 residues. Written as DNA, the CDR3 is TGTGCCAGCAGAGGTTTCGGGGTTACTGACTTCTTC. Its translation: CASRGFGVTDFF.

In DNA form, the CDR3 reads TGTGCCAGCAGCTCGGACAGGGACATTTTCAATGGGCAGTACTTC. This encodes CASSSDRDIFNGQYF. The rearrangement uses TRBV27 and TRBJ2-7, with 8 bases identical to TRBD1. The CDR3 has 15 residues. The germline gives CDR1 MNHEY, CDR2 SMNVEV (reference sequence). The V and J ends lost 6 bases and 9 bases, in that order; junction bases with no gene match: 16.

The V call is TRBV20-1, the J call TRBJ1-5, with D tentatively TRBD1 (5 bases). Trimming removed 6 bases at V and 3 bases at J, with 6 bases between. The CDR3 consists of 11 residues. Germline CDR1 reads DFQATT; CDR2 reads SNEGSKA (reference sequence). CDR3 residues: CSAGDNQPQHF. CDR3 nucleotides: TGCAGTGCAGGGGACAATCAGCCCCAGCATTTT.

The chain carries TRBV2 and TRBJ1-2; the D is unclear. V was shortened by 8 bases and J by 3 bases, with 13 bases between the two germline ends. The germline V gene has CDR1 SNHLY and CDR2 FYNNEI. The CDR3 is 13 residues long. The CDR3 nucleotides are TGTGCCAGCGGCGGAGTTACGGACTATGGCTACACCTTC. This codes for CASGGVTDYGYTF.

V usage is TRBV11-2 and J usage is TRBJ2-7; D possibly corresponds to TRBD2 (6 bases). V lost 5 bases to trimming and J lost 7 bases, with 15 bases between them. Germline V gene lookup returns CDR1 SGHAT and CDR2 FQNNGV. The CDR3 is made up of 13 amino acids. The CDR3 is CASSRRTISEQYF. The CDR3 coding sequence is TGTGCCAGCAGCCGCCGGACTATCTCTGAGCAGTACTTC.

V and J are TRBV7-2 and TRBJ1-5; tentative D call: TRBD1 (5 bases). The CDR3 sequence is 15 residues long. Germline V gives CDR1 SGHTA, CDR2 FQGNSA. The ends were cut back, 5 bases at V and 6 bases at J, with 17 bases in the middle. CDR3 sequence: CASSPAGRGRQPQHF. The CDR3 coding sequence is TGTGCCAGCAGCCCTGCTGGGAGGGGCCGTCAGCCCCAGCATTTT. Complete variable domain (other parts from reference TRBV7-2 and TRBJ1-5): GAGVSQSPSNKVTEKGKDVELRCDPISGHTALYWYRQSLGQGLEFLIYFQGNSAPDKSGLPSDRFSAERTGGSVSTLTIQRTQQEDSAVYLCASSPAGRGRQPQHFGDGTRLSIL.